The next 7 T cell receptor beta chains were all read from a single sample in a study of blood T cell repertoires in COVID-19. The data were produced by immunoSEQ multiplex PCR, yet TCRdb's version contains in-frame clones alone and is incomplete. The sample consists of roughly 670,000 clones, approximately 90% of them appearing once. The sample comprised peripheral blood. The receptors come from a woman in her late teens or twenties with acute or convalescent COVID-19.

The chain carries TRBV5-1 and TRBJ2-5; 9 bases are shared with TRBD2. V lost 0 bases to trimming and J lost 6 bases; unmatched junction nucleotides: 9. There are 16 residues in the CDR3. CDR1 is SGHRS, CDR2 YFSETQ, per germline. The CDR3 loop is CASSLGAAGGLKTQYF. The CDR3 bases are TGCGCCAGCAGCTTGGGCGCAGCGGGGGGCCTCAAGACCCAGTACTTC. Full variable domain (outside the CDR3, taken from reference TRBV5-1 and TRBJ2-5): KAGVTQTPRYLIKTRGQQVTLSCSPISGHRSVSWYQQTPGQGLQFLFEYFSETQRNKGNFPGRFSGRQFSNSRSEMNVSTLELGDSALYLCASSLGAAGGLKTQYFGPGTRLLVL.

The V call is TRBV2, the J call TRBJ1-5; TRBD1 aligns across 7 bases. The CDR3 is 13 residues long. The junction had 3 bases not matched to a gene; V was cut back by 7 bases and J by 3 bases. Germline V gives CDR1 SNHLY, CDR2 FYNNEI. CDR3 coding DNA: TGTGCCAGCACGACAGGGACCAATCAGCCCCAGCATTTT. It encodes CASTTGTNQPQHF.

This rearrangement joins TRBV3-1 (or the pseudogene TRBV3-2) to TRBJ2-1; D may be TRBD1 (6 bases). V shed 4 bases and J shed 8 bases, with 15 bases lying between them. The CDR3 spans 14 residues. Germline CDR1 is LGHDT and CDR2 is YNNKEL (reference sequence). This CDR3 is CASSPLGTIDEQFF. For the CDR3, the DNA is TGTGCCAGCAGCCCACTAGGGACAATCGATGAGCAGTTCTTC.

The chain links TRBV5-1 to TRBJ1-2; D may be TRBD1 (5 bases). V was shortened by 4 bases and J by 6 bases, with 16 bases between the two germline ends. This CDR3 spans 14 amino acids. Germline V CDR1 and CDR2: SGHRS, YFSETQ. The CDR3 region is CASSTGKGRNGYTF. CDR3 sequence (DNA): TGCGCCAGCAGCACTGGGAAGGGGAGGAATGGCTACACCTTC.

V is TRBV18 and J is TRBJ1-2, with 10 nucleotides matching TRBD1. CDR1 KGHSH and CDR2 LQKENI come from the germline V gene. There are 15 residues in the CDR3. The junction had 8 bases not matched to a gene; V was cut back by 2 bases and J by 8 bases. In DNA form, the CDR3 reads TGTGCCAGCTCACCAGCGACAGGGGGCGAGGGCGGCTACACCTTC. Translated: CASSPATGGEGGYTF.

On this clone: A read error may produce the germline difference seen at one junction end. This chain connects TRBV7-6 to TRBJ1-3, with unresolved D. Germline CDR1 reads SGHVS; CDR2 reads FNYEAQ. The CDR3 is made up of 15 amino acids. The CDR3 coding sequence is TGTGCCAGCAGCGCTCAGGCTACCTCTGGAAACACCACATATTTT. This sequence encodes CASSAQATSGNTTYF.

The chain joins TRBV5-4 to TRBJ2-5, with D perhaps matching TRBD1 (6 bases). Germline CDR1 reads SGHNT; CDR2 reads YYREEE (reference sequence). The V gene lost 4 bases and the J gene lost 6 bases, with 19 bases spanning the gap. CDR3 size: 15 residues. The CDR3, as DNA: TGTGCCAGCAGCGCCCAGACAGGCCCAGATCAGACCCAGTACTTC. Protein sequence: CASSAQTGPDQTQYF. Using reference TRBV5-4 and TRBJ2-5 for the parts outside the CDR3, the full variable domain is ETGVTQSPTHLIKTRGQQVTLRCSSQSGHNTVSWYQQALGQGPQFIFQYYREEENGRGNFPPRFSGLQFPNYSSELNVNALELDDSALYLCASSAQTGPDQTQYFGPGTRLLVL.